The sequence of this T cell receptor (beta chain) was determined in a study of blood T cell repertoires in COVID-19. Overall study: Collection of acute and convalescent COVID-19 samples took place in the United States, Italy and Spain.

Libraries were prepared by immunoSEQ multiplex PCR; TCRdb keeps only in-frame clonotypes and omits some of them. The data contain 210,000 or so clones, about 84% of them singletons. V shed 1 base, J shed 6 bases, and the junction held 4 bases outside the gene matches. This CDR3 is 14 amino acids long. CDR1 SGHAT and CDR2 FQNNGV come from the germline V gene. Self-reported history from a screening survey and questionnaire set each donor's cohort. This clonotype was sampled from a man aged 25 to 40 with acute COVID-19. The specimen sequenced was PBMCs or T cells enriched from blood (not recorded which). The V call is TRBV11-2, the J call TRBJ2-7, with 9 bases lining up with TRBD1. The CDR3 is CASSLGGQGGEQYF. In DNA, the CDR3 is TGTGCCAGCAGCTTAGGGGGACAGGGCGGCGAGCAGTACTTC.